This record looks at one T cell receptor (beta chain) sequence and its context. This sample is drawn from a study of control samples from healthy donors and cancer patients. The table came from immunoSEQ multiplex PCR; TCRdb's copy has only in-frame clones and leaves some out. Among tens of thousands of clones listed, around 80% were seen once. The origin of this receptor is a man aged 60 to 69 in good health. Source material: blood.

The CDR3 DNA sequence: TGTGCCAGTTTGGAGGCAGATACGCAGTATTTT. Encoded protein: CASLEADTQYF. The chain employs TRBV7-9 and TRBJ2-3; D might be TRBD2 (5 bases). CDR3 length: 11 residues. V lost 9 bases and J lost 4, with 8 bases in between. The germline CDR1 and CDR2 sequences are SEHNR and FQNEAQ (reference sequence).